This T cell receptor (beta chain) was captured in a study of blood T cell repertoires in COVID-19. This CDR3 is built from 15 residues. Germline-derived CDR1 and CDR2 are MNHEY and SVGAGI. The V gene lost 5 bases and the J gene lost 0 bases, with 11 bases spanning the gap. The table came from immunoSEQ multiplex PCR; TCRdb's copy has only in-frame clones and leaves some out. This table holds 55,000 to 70,000 clones, around 90% found once. The J gene is TRBJ1-3, the V gene TRBV6-5; a possible D gene is TRBD1 (5 bases). The source is a woman in her fifties or sixties with COVID-19, enrolled during active disease. Sequencing used peripheral blood. The CDR3 DNA is TGTGCCAGCAGTCGACAGTTCTCCTCTGGAAACACCATATATTTT. Residues: CASSRQFSSGNTIYF.